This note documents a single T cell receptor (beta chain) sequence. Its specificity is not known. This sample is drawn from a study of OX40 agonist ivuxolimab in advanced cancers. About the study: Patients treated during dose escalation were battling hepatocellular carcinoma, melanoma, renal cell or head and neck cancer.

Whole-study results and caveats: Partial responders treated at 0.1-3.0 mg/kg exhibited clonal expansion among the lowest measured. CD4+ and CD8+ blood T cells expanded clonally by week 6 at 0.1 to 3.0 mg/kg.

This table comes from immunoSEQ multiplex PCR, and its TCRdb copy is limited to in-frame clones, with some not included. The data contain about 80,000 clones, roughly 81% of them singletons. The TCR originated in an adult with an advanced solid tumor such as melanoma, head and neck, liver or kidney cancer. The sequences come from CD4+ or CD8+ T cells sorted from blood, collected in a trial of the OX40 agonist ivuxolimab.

CDR3 sequence (DNA): TGTGCCAGCAGCTTAGCACACAGGGGGTTGAGGAACGAGCAGTACTTC. Its protein is CASSLAHRGLRNEQYF. V is TRBV7-6 and J is TRBJ2-7, with 8 bases fitting TRBD1. With V trimmed by 0 bases and J by 5 bases, 9 bases remained unmatched. CDR1 is SGHVS and CDR2 is FNYEAQ in the germline V gene. The CDR3 is 16 amino acids.